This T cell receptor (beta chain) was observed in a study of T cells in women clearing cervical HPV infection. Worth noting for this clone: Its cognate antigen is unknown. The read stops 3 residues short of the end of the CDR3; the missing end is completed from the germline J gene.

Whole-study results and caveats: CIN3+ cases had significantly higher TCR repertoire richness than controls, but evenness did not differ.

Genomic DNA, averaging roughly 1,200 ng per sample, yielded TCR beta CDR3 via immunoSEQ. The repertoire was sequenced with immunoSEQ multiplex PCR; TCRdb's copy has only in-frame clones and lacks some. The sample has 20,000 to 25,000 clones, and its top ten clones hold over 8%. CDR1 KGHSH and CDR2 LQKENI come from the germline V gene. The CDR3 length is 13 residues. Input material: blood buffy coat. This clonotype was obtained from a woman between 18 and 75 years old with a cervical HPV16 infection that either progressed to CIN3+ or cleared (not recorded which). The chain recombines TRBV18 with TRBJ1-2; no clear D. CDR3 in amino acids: CASSPRAGDTYTF. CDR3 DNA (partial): TGTGCCAGCTCACCAAGAGCGGGAGATACC.